Following are 28 T cell receptor beta chains from one sample sequenced in a study of T-cell memory formation after mild COVID-19. TCRdb re-analysed the 5' RACE reads in MiXCR, keeping a single row per CDR3 protein. The table includes about 270,000 distinct CDR3 sequences, 15% detected once. The sequenced sample consisted of PBMCs or a T cell subset sorted from them (not recorded which). The receptors originated from an adult woman who had mild COVID-19 (a few samples of this study predate the infection). Cell type and time point are not known.

The rearrangement links TRBV12-3 or TRBV12-4 to TRBJ1-2, with D perhaps TRBD1 (6 bases). The CDR3 is made up of 15 amino acids. With 3 bases removed from V and 7 bases from J, the gap between germline ends came to 18 bases. This CDR3 reads CASSFRLGGGTGYTF. For the CDR3, the DNA is TGTGCCAGCAGTTTTCGTCTCGGAGGGGGAACTGGCTACACCTTC.

This clonotype appeared a few times. The CDR3 reads CAISESGSTEAFF. In DNA form, the CDR3 reads TGTGCCATCAGTGAGTCGGGTTCTACGGAAGCTTTCTTT. This sequence joins TRBV10-3 and TRBJ1-1; D not resolved. V lost 0 bases, J lost 8 bases, and 10 bases lay in between. The CDR3 spans 13 residues. Germline V gene sequence: CDR1 ENHRY, CDR2 SYGVKD.

This clonotype was recorded many times. The chain employs TRBV18 and TRBJ2-5; TRBD1 might be the D (6 bases). Germline CDR1 is KGHSH and CDR2 is LQKENI. CDR3 length: 15 amino acids. Deletions cut 1 base from V and 0 bases from J, with 9 bases between. The CDR3 sequence: CASSPRGGYQETQYF. The CDR3, as DNA: TGTGCCAGCTCACCACGAGGGGGATACCAAGAGACCCAGTACTTC.

The chain joins TRBV5-5 to TRBJ2-7; 13 positions match TRBD2. Germline-derived CDR1 and CDR2 are SGHKS and YYEKEE (reference sequence). The trim removed 0 bases at V and 2 bases at J, leaving 8 bases unmatched. CDR3 size: 18 residues. This chain's CDR3 is CASSLARSTSGRTYEQYF. Written as DNA, the CDR3 is TGTGCCAGCAGCTTGGCCCGATCGACTAGCGGGAGGACCTACGAGCAGTACTTC.

The table lists this clonotype with a few counts. The gene calls are TRBV6-1 and TRBJ1-1, with 7 bases matching TRBD1. V gave up 4 bases and J gave up 4 bases; unmatched junction bases: 3. Germline V gene data show CDR1 as MNHNS and CDR2 as SASEGT. This CDR3 comprises 13 residues. The CDR3 region is CASSVYRGTEAFF. The DNA for the CDR3 is TGTGCCAGCAGTGTGTACAGGGGCACTGAAGCTTTCTTT.

The V gene is TRBV18, the J gene TRBJ2-1; TRBD2 matches at 9 bases. V gave up 5 bases and J gave up 5 bases; unmatched junction bases: 7. CDR1 is KGHSH, CDR2 LQKENI, per germline. The CDR3 length is 15 residues. The CDR3 sequence: CASSTRTSEHNEQFF. CDR3 in DNA: TGTGCCAGCTCAACGCGGACTAGCGAACACAATGAGCAGTTCTTC.

V gene TRBV6-2 or TRBV6-3 combines with J gene TRBJ2-3; 9 positions match TRBD1. With V trimmed by 6 bases and J by 3 bases, 7 bases remained unmatched. The CDR3 loop spans 15 amino acids. Germline CDR1 reads MNHEY; CDR2 reads SVGEGT. This CDR3 reads CASSEQGARTDTQYF. CDR3 nucleotides: TGTGCCAGCAGCGAACAGGGGGCGCGAACAGATACGCAGTATTTT.

This clonotype was seen only a few times. The genes are TRBV18 and TRBJ1-2; D may be TRBD1 (6 bases). The V end was cut by 6 bases, the J end by 4 bases, with 18 bases between. This CDR3 has 15 residues. Per germline, CDR1 KGHSH and CDR2 LQKENI. The DNA of the CDR3 is TGTGCCAGCTCCCCCGGCCGGGGGCATGGCTATGGCTACACCTTC. The encoded protein is CASSPGRGHGYGYTF.

The rearrangement uses TRBV30 and TRBJ1-2, with D unclear. The CDR3 is 15 residues long. Looked up from germline, CDR1 is GTSNPN and CDR2 is SVGIG (reference sequence). The V end lost 6 bases, the J end lost 2 bases, and 19 bases lay between the germline ends. As DNA, the CDR3 is TGTGCCTGCTCACCTCGACTCCGAAAAAACTATGGCTACACCTTC. Its protein is CACSPRLRKNYGYTF.

This chain connects TRBV11-2 to TRBJ2-7, with D unclear. The CDR3 has 15 residues. Trimming cost V 5 bases and J 1 base, with 15 bases left between them. Per germline, CDR1 SGHAT and CDR2 FQNNGV. In nucleotides, the CDR3 is TGTGCCAGCAGCCCGATGAGGAGCAGGTCCTACGAGCAGTACTTC. Translated, it gives CASSPMRSRSYEQYF.

The chain employs TRBV12-3 or TRBV12-4 and TRBJ2-3; 10 bases fit TRBD2. The CDR3 is 15 residues long. V shed 6 bases, J shed 4 bases, and the junction held 7 bases outside the gene matches. Here the CDR3 reads CASSRSGRAADTQYF. The CDR3 DNA follows: TGTGCCAGCAGCCGAAGCGGGAGGGCTGCAGATACGCAGTATTTT.

The chain couples TRBV4-1 to TRBJ2-7; TRBD1 aligns across 7 bases. J lost 2 bases, V lost 1 base, and 5 bases had no gene match. CDR1 is MGHRA, CDR2 YSYEKL, per germline. The CDR3 loop spans 15 amino acids. The CDR3: CASSQGQGRTYEQYF. CDR3 nucleotide sequence: TGCGCCAGCAGCCAAGGACAGGGTCGAACCTACGAGCAGTACTTC.

This clonotype was detected only a few times. The genes are TRBV6-6 and TRBJ2-1; no definite D call. Germline CDR1 is MNHNY and CDR2 is SVGAGI (reference sequence). Trimming removed 6 bases from V and 1 base from J, with 13 bases in between. CDR3 length equals 15 residues. The CDR3 DNA sequence: TGTGCCAGCAGCCCACTACGAAGTTCCTACAATGAGCAGTTCTTC. Protein sequence: CASSPLRSSYNEQFF.

This clonotype was recorded a few times. In DNA form, the CDR3 reads TGTGCCATCCTGCGGGACCTCCGGGACACTGAAGCTTTCTTT. Its protein is CAILRDLRDTEAFF. The V gene is TRBV12-3 or TRBV12-4, the J gene TRBJ1-1; weak D call: TRBD1 (5 bases). The V end was cut by 10 bases, the J end by 3 bases, with 18 bases between. This CDR3 is built from 14 residues.

This chain joins TRBV6-1 and TRBJ1-5; maybe TRBD1 (6 bases). The germline V and J ends were trimmed by 0 bases and 7 bases, with 16 bases remaining between them. Germline V gene sequence: CDR1 MNHNS, CDR2 SASEGT. This CDR3 is 16 amino acids long. For the CDR3, the DNA is TGTGCCAGCAGTGAAGCCTTGGGGGGGGCGCGACAGCCCCAGCATTTT. Translated, it gives CASSEALGGARQPQHF.

CDR3 nucleotide sequence: TGTGCCAGCAGTAAGAGGGAGGGTGGCTATGGCTACACCTTC. Protein sequence: CASSKREGGYGYTF. The rearrangement uses TRBV2 and TRBJ1-2, with D uncertain. Germline V gene lookup returns CDR1 SNHLY and CDR2 FYNNEI. V lost 5 bases and J 4 bases, leaving 14 bases between the germline ends. The CDR3 has 14 amino acids.

This clonotype was seen a handful of times. This chain uses TRBV20-1 with TRBJ1-6, with D perhaps matching TRBD1 (6 bases). CDR3 size: 16 residues. Germline CDR1 and CDR2: DFQATT and SNEGSKA (reference sequence). The V end lost 0 bases, the J end lost 9 bases, and 18 bases lay between the germline ends. CDR3 residues: CSARDAGYRVRSPLHF. DNA of the CDR3: TGCAGTGCTAGAGATGCGGGGTACAGGGTTCGTTCACCCCTCCACTTT.

This clonotype appeared a few times. V gene TRBV18 combines with J gene TRBJ1-2, with D perhaps TRBD1 (5 bases). V lost 6 bases and J 8 bases, leaving 22 bases between the germline ends. The germline gives CDR1 KGHSH, CDR2 LQKENI. The CDR3 has 15 residues. For the CDR3, the DNA is TGTGCCAGCTCGCAAGCGGGACTGCTCATTAGGGGCTACACCTTC. Protein sequence: CASSQAGLLIRGYTF.

The CDR3 DNA reads as TGTGCCATCAGTGAGCCCCGGAGGAGCCCAGATACGCAGTATTTT. Amino acid sequence: CAISEPRRSPDTQYF. The chain combines TRBV10-3 with TRBJ2-3; tentatively, D is TRBD2 (5 bases). This CDR3 region has 15 residues. CDR1 ENHRY and CDR2 SYGVKD come from the germline V gene. Trimming cost V 2 bases and J 4 bases, with 13 bases left between them.

Here the CDR3 DNA reads TGTGCCATCGGTAGGACCGAGTACGAGCAGTACTTC. Translation gives CAIGRTEYEQYF. The chain has TRBV10-3 and TRBJ2-7, with unresolved D. In germline, CDR1 is ENHRY, CDR2 SYGVKD. The length of the CDR3 is 12 residues. The V and J ends lost 8 bases and 4 bases respectively, with 12 bases between them.

The chain employs TRBV3-1 and TRBJ2-1; weak D call: TRBD2 (7 bases). This CDR3 region has 16 residues. Trimming cost V 4 bases and J 0 bases, with 13 bases left between them. Germline V CDR1 and CDR2: LGHDT, YNNKEL (reference sequence). CDR3 coding DNA: TGTGCCAGCAGCCCGGGGGGCGGGAGCTCCTACAATGAGCAGTTCTTC. Translation: CASSPGGGSSYNEQFF.

The chain combines TRBV4-1 with TRBJ1-3, with 12 bases matching TRBD1. The CDR3 sequence is 17 residues long. The ends lost 4 bases at V and 1 base at J; junction bases unmatched: 5. CDR1 is MGHRA and CDR2 is YSYEKL in the germline V gene. In DNA, the CDR3 is TGCGCCAGCAGCCGGGACAGGGGGCTTTCGTCTGGAAACACCATATATTTT. Encoded protein: CASSRDRGLSSGNTIYF.

The chain employs TRBV3-1 and TRBJ2-1; 15 bases map to TRBD2. The germline V gene encodes CDR1 LGHDT and CDR2 YNNKEL (reference sequence). J was trimmed by 8 bases and V by 4 bases; bases with no gene match: 6. The CDR3 runs to 16 residues. As DNA, the CDR3 is TGTGCCAGCAGCCTCATTGGACTAGCGGGGGGGCATGAGCAGTTCTTC. Translating it yields CASSLIGLAGGHEQFF.

V gene TRBV23-1 combines with J gene TRBJ2-5, with D unclear. TRBV23-1 is known as an ORF, though its function is uncertain. The CDR3 runs 14 residues. Trimming cost V 2 bases and J 0 bases, with 7 bases left between them. The CDR3 bases are TGCGCCAGCAGTCAACTCTTTTACCAAGAGACCCAGTACTTC. It yields the protein CASSQLFYQETQYF.

This clonotype was found a few times. The chain has TRBV2 and TRBJ1-4; 7 nucleotides align to TRBD1. Trimming at V came to 3 bases and at J to 5 bases, leaving 3 bases not matched to a gene. In germline, CDR1 is SNHLY, CDR2 FYNNEI. This CDR3 is built from 14 residues. The CDR3 loop reads CASSDDRVNEKLFF. CDR3 in DNA: TGTGCCAGCAGTGACGACAGGGTCAATGAAAAACTGTTTTTT.

V and J are TRBV4-1 and TRBJ2-1; tentative D call: TRBD2 (6 bases). The V gene's germline CDR1 is MGHRA and CDR2 YSYEKL. Trimming took off 4 bases at V and 0 bases at J, with 16 bases between the two ends. This CDR3 is 17 amino acids long. This CDR3 reads CASSPGRGESSYNEQFF. The CDR3 nucleotides read TGCGCCAGCAGCCCCGGGCGCGGGGAAAGCTCCTACAATGAGCAGTTCTTC.

The sample holds a few counts of this clonotype. The chain joins TRBV12-5 to TRBJ2-1; D is undetermined. V was clipped by 3 bases and J by 7 bases, with 7 bases between them. The CDR3 is made up of 12 amino acids. Germline CDR1 is LGHNT and CDR2 is FRNRAP. CDR3 loop: CASGFHTNEQFF. The DNA for the CDR3 is TGTGCTAGTGGTTTCCACACAAATGAGCAGTTCTTC.

This clonotype was counted between two and nine times. The chain is built from TRBV5-1 and TRBJ1-2; no firm D call. Germline values: CDR1 SGHRS, CDR2 YFSETQ. V dropped 7 bases and J dropped 4 bases, with 14 bases sitting between them. This CDR3 is 13 amino acids long. The CDR3 loop reads CASRPKGGYGYTF. The CDR3 nucleotides are TGCGCCAGCCGTCCGAAGGGAGGCTATGGCTACACCTTC. The full variable domain, with the rest looked up from reference TRBV5-1 and TRBJ1-2, is KAGVTQTPRYLIKTRGQQVTLSCSPISGHRSVSWYQQTPGQGLQFLFEYFSETQRNKGNFPGRFSGRQFSNSRSEMNVSTLELGDSALYLCASRPKGGYGYTFGSGTRLTVV.